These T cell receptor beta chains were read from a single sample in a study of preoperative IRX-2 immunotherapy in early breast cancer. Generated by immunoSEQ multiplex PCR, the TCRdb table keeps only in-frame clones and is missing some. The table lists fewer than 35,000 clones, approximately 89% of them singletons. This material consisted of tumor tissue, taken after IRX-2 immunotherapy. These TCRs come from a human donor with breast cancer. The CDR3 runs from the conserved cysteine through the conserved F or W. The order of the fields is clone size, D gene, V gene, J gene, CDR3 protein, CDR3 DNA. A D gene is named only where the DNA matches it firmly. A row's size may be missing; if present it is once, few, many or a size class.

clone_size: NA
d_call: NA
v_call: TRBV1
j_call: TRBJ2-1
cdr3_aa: CASSLDQGTSGPFF
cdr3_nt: TGCGCCAGCAGCTTAGATCAAGGGACTAGCGGACCGTTCTTC

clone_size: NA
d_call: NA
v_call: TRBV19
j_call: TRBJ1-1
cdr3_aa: CASRMDGTEAFF
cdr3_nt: TGTGCCAGTAGAATGGACGGGACTGAAGCTTTCTTT

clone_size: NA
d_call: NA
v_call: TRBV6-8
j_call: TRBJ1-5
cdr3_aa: CASSEGAHQPQHF
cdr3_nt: TGTGCCAGCAGTGAGGGCGCTCATCAGCCCCAGCATTTT

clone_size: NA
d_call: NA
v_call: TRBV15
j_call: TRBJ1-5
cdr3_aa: CATSRLGGNQPQHF
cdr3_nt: TGTGCCACCAGCAGACTGGGTGGCAATCAGCCCCAGCATTTT

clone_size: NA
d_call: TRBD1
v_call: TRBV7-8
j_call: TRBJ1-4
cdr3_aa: CASSAHSGGNEKLFF
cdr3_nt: TGTGCCAGCAGCGCCCACTCAGGGGGAAATGAAAAACTGTTTTTT

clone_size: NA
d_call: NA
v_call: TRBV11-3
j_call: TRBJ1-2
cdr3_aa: CASSSTMGRNYGYTF
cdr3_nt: TGTGCCAGCAGCTCCACCATGGGACGTAACTATGGCTACACCTTC

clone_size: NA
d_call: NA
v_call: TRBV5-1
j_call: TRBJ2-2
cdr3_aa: CASSLNAGVRTGELFF
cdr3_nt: TGCGCCAGCAGCTTGAACGCAGGGGTGAGGACCGGGGAGCTGTTTTTT

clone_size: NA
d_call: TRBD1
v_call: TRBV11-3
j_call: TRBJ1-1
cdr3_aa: CASSPTGGPNTEAFF
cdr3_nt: TGTGCCAGCAGCCCCACAGGGGGACCGAACACTGAAGCTTTCTTT

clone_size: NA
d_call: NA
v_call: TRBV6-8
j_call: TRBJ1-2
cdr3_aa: CATLQEGSYGYTF
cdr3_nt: TGTGCCACCTTACAGGAAGGGAGTTATGGCTACACCTTC

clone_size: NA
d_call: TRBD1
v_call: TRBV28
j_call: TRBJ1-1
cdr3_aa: CASNIPGQVNTEAFF
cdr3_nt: TGTGCCAGCAATATCCCTGGACAGGTGAACACTGAAGCTTTCTTT

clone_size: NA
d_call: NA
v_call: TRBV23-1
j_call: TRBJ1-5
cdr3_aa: CASSLGANQPQHF
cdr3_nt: TGCGCCAGCAGCTTAGGGGCTAATCAGCCCCAGCATTTT

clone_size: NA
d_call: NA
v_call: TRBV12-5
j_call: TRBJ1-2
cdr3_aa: CASGLSWGWYGYTF
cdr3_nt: TGTGCTAGTGGTTTGTCGTGGGGGTGGTATGGCTACACCTTC

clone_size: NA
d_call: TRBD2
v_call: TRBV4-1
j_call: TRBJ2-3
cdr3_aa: CASSLTSGGASTDTQYF
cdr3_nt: TGCGCCAGCAGCTTAACTAGCGGGGGTGCTAGCACAGATACGCAGTATTTT

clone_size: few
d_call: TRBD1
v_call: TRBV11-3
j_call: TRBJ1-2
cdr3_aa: CASSRTGQGLGGYTF
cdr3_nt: TGTGCCAGCAGCAGAACGGGACAGGGACTTGGTGGCTACACCTTC

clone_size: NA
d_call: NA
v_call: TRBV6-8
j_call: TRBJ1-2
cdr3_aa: CAISGPGGPSNYGYTF
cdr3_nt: TGTGCCATCAGCGGGCCTGGGGGCCCGAGTAACTATGGCTACACCTTC

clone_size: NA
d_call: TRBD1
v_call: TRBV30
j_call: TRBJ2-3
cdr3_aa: CAWSRDRGPTDTQYF
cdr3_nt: TGTGCCTGGAGTCGAGACAGGGGGCCCACAGATACGCAGTATTTT

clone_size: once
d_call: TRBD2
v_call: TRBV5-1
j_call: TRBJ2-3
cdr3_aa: CASSFGTSGGHTRTDTQYF
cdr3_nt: TGCGCCAGCAGCTTCGGGACTAGCGGGGGACACACCAGAACAGATACGCAGTATTTT

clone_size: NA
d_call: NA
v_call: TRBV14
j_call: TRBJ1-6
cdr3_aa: CASSQGTGLPLHF
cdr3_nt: TGTGCCAGCAGCCAAGGGACGGGTTTACCCCTCCACTTT

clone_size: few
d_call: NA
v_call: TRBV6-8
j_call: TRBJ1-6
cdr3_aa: CASSYAGLDNSPLHF
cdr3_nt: TGTGCCAGCAGTTACGCAGGGTTGGATAATTCACCCCTCCACTTT

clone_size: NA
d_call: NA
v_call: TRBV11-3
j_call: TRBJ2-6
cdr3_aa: CASSLGVGSGANVLTF
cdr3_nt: TGTGCCAGCAGCTTGGGGGTGGGCTCTGGGGCCAACGTCCTGACTTTC

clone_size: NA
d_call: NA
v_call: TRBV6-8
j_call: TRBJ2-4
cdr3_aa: CASSYADLAKNIQYF
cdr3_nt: TGTGCCAGCAGTTACGCGGACCTAGCCAAAAACATTCAGTACTTC

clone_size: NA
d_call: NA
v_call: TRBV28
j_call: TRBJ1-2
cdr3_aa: CASSLDGNYGYTF
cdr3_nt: TGTGCCAGCAGTTTAGACGGTAACTATGGCTACACCTTC

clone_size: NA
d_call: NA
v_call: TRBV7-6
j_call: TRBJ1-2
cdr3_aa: CASSLEVPTSYGYTF
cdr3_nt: TGTGCCAGCAGCTTAGAAGTCCCTACTTCCTATGGCTACACCTTC

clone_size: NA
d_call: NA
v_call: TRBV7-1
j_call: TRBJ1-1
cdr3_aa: CASSLPWGEGAFF
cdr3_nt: TGTGCCAGCAGCTTACCATGGGGAGAGGGAGCTTTCTTT

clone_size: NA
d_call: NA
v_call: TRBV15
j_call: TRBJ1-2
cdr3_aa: CATSRDGGLYGYTF
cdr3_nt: TGTGCCACCAGCAGAGACGGGGGCCTCTATGGCTACACCTTC

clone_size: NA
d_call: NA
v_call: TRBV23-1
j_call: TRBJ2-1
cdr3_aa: CASSQSAGNEQFF
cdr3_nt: TGCGCCAGCAGTCAATCGGCAGGGAATGAGCAGTTCTTC

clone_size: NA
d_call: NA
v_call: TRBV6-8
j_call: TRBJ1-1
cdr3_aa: CASSYGGMNTEAFF
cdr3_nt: TGTGCCAGCAGTTACGGGGGGATGAACACTGAAGCTTTCTTT

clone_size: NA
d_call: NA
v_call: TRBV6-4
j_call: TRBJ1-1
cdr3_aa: CASSYDGVGTEAFF
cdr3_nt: TGTGCCAGCAGTTACGACGGGGTCGGAACTGAAGCTTTCTTT

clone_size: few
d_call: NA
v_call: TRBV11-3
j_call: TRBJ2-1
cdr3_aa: CASSLISRGNEQFF
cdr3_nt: TGTGCCAGCAGCTTGATCTCTAGGGGCAATGAGCAGTTCTTC

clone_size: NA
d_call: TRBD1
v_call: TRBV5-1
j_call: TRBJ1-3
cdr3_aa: CASRRQGVGNTIYF
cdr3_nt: TGCGCCAGCCGGAGACAGGGCGTTGGAAACACCATATATTTT

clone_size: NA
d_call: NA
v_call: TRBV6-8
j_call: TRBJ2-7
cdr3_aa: CAISPSFYEQYF
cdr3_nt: TGTGCCATCAGCCCTAGCTTCTACGAGCAGTACTTC

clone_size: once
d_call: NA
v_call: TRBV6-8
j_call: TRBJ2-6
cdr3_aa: CASSPPGTGANVLTF
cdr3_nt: TGTGCCAGCAGCCCACCGGGGACCGGGGCCAACGTCCTGACTTTC

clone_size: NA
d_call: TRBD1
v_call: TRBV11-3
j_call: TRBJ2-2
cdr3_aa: CASSLGQGVNTGELFF
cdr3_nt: TGTGCCAGCAGCCTGGGACAGGGTGTGAACACCGGGGAGCTGTTTTTT

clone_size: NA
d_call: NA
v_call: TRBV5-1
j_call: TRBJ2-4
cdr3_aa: CASSLVHLTLAKNIQYF
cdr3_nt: TGCGCCAGCAGCTTGGTACACCTGACACTAGCCAAAAACATTCAGTACTTC

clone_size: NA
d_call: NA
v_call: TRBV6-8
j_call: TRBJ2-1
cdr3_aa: CAITTGTPAYNEQFF
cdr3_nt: TGTGCCATCACGACCGGGACTCCGGCGTACAATGAGCAGTTCTTC

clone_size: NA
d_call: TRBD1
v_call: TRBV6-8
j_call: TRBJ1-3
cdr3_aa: CASSSLRSGGTIYF
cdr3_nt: TGTGCCAGCAGTTCCTTGAGGTCAGGGGGCACCATATATTTT

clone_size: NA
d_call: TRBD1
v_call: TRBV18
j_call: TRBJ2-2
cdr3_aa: CASSPETGGIFGLAANTGELFF
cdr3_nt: TGTGCCAGCTCACCAGAGACAGGGGGAATCTTCGGCCTAGCGGCGAACACCGGGGAGCTGTTTTTT

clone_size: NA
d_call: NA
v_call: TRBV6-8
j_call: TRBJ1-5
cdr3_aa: CASRLPGQNQPQHF
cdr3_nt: TGTGCCAGCAGACTCCCAGGGCAAAATCAGCCCCAGCATTTT

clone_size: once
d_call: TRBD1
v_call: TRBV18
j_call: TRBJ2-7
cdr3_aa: CASSPLSRGQTYEQYF
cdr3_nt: TGTGCCAGCTCACCACTGAGCCGGGGACAGACCTACGAGCAGTACTTC

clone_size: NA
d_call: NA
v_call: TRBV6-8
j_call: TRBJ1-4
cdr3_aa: CASRGPNGTPNEKLFF
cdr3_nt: TGTGCCAGCAGAGGACCCAACGGGACACCTAATGAAAAACTGTTTTTT

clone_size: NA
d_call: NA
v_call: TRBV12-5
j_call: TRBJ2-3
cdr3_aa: CASGLRGTVTDTQYF
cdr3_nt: TGTGCTAGTGGTTTGCGGGGGACAGTCACAGATACGCAGTATTTT

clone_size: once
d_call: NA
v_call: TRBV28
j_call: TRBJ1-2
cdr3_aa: CASSFGRNYGYTF
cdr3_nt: TGTGCCAGCAGTTTTGGACGTAACTATGGCTACACCTTC

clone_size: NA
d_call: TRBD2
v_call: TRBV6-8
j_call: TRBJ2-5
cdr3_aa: CASIPPGGQTQYF
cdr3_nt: TGTGCCAGCATACCCCCGGGGGGTCAGACCCAGTACTTC

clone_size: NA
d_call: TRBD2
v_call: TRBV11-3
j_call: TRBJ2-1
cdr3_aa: CASSLGSGGAPPYNEQFF
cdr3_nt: TGTGCCAGCAGCTTAGGTAGCGGGGGGGCCCCTCCCTACAATGAGCAGTTCTTC

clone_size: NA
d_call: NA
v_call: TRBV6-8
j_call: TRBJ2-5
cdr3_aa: CASTDFTRTQYF
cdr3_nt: TGTGCCAGCACCGACTTTACTAGGACCCAGTACTTC

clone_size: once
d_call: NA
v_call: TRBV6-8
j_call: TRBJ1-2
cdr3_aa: CASSQTDVYGYTF
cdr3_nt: TGTGCCAGCAGTCAAACCGACGTCTATGGCTACACCTTC

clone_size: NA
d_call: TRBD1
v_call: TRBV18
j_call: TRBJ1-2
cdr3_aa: CASSPYARTGNTNYGYTF
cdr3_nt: TGTGCCAGCTCACCGTATGCCCGGACAGGGAATACTAACTATGGCTACACCTTC

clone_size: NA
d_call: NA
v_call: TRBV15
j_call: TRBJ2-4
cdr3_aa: CATSRGQGLAKNIQYF
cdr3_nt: TGTGCCACCAGCAGAGGCCAGGGTCTAGCCAAAAACATTCAGTACTTC

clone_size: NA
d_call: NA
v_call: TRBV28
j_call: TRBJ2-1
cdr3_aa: CASSLSRSPSYNEQFF
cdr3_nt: TGTGCCAGCAGTTTATCTAGATCCCCGTCATACAATGAGCAGTTCTTC

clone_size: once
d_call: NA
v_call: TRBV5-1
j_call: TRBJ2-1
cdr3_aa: CASSLSRGLNNEQFF
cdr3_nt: TGCGCCAGCAGCTTGTCGAGGGGCCTGAACAATGAGCAGTTCTTC

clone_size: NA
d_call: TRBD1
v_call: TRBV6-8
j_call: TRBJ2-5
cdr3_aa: CAIRSGTGHETQYF
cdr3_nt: TGTGCCATCAGGTCAGGGACAGGGCATGAGACCCAGTACTTC

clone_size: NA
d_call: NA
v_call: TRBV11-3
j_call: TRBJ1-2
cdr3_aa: CASSLDREGRVNYGYTF
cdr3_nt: TGTGCCAGCAGCTTAGATCGTGAAGGCAGGGTAAACTATGGCTACACCTTC

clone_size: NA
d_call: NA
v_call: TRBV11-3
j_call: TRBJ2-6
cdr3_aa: CASSSLDGLQSSGANVLTF
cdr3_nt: TGTGCCAGCAGCTCCCTCGACGGACTTCAGAGCTCTGGGGCCAACGTCCTGACTTTC

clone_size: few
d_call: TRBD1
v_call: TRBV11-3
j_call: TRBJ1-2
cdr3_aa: CASSLGRTGLNYGYTF
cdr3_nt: TGTGCCAGCAGCTTGGGAAGGACAGGGCTCAACTATGGCTACACCTTC